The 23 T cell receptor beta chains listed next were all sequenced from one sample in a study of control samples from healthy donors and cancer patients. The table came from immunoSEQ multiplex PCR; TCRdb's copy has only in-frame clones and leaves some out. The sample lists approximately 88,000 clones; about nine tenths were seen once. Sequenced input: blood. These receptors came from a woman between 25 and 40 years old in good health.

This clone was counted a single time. CDR3 protein: CASSSFTSGGLNEQFF. The CDR3 DNA is TGTGCCAGCAGCTCCTTTACTAGCGGGGGTCTGAATGAGCAGTTCTTC. The gene calls are TRBV7-3 and TRBJ2-1, with 11 bases that match TRBD2. CDR1 SGHTA and CDR2 FQGTGA come from the germline V gene. V trimming: 4 bases; J trimming: 7 bases; junction bases outside the gene matches: 9. This CDR3 contains 16 residues.

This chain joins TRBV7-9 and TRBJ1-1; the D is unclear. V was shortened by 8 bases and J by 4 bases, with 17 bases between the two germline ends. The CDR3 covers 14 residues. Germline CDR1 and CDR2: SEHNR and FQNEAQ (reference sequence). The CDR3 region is CASDGLSLGTEAFF. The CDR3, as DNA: TGTGCCAGCGACGGGCTGAGTTTGGGCACTGAAGCTTTCTTT.

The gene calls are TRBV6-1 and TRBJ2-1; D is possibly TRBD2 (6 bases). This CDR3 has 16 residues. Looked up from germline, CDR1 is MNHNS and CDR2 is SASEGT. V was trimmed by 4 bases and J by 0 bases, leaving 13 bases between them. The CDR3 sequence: CASSALGGGSYNEQFF. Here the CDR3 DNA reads TGTGCCAGCAGTGCCCTTGGGGGAGGCTCCTACAATGAGCAGTTCTTC.

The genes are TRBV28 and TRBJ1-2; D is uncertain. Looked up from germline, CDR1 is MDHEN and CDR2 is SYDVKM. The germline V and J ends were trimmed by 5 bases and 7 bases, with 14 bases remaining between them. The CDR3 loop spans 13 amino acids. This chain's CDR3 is CASSEGGVLGYTF. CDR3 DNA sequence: TGTGCCAGCAGTGAAGGTGGGGTGCTTGGCTACACCTTC.

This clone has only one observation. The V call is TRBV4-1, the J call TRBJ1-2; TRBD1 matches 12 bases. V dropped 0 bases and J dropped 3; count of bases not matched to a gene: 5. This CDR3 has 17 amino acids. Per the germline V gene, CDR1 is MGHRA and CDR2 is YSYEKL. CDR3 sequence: CASSQDRRDRGHYGYTF. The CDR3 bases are TGCGCCAGCAGCCAAGATAGAAGGGACAGGGGGCACTATGGCTACACCTTC.

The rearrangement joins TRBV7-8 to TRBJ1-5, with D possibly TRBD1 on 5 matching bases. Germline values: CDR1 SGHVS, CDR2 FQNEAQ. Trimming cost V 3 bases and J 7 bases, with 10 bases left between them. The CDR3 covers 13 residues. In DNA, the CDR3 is TGTGCCAGCAGCTTCGGGGCGGAACAGCCCCAGCATTTT. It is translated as CASSFGAEQPQHF.

CDR3 coding DNA: TGTGCCAGCAGGTTCCGGGAAGAAGCTTTCTTT. Its protein is CASRFREEAFF. This chain links TRBV25-1 with TRBJ1-1; D remains unclear. Germline CDR1 MGHDK, CDR2 SYGVNS. Trimming took off 6 bases at V and 8 bases at J, with 10 bases between the two ends. The CDR3 length is 11 residues.

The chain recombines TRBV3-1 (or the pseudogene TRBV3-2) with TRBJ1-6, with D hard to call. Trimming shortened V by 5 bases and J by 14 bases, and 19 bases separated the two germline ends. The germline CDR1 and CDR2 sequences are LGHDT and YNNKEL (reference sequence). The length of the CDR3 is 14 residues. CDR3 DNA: TGTGCCAGCAGCTCCTCGACACGGTCTTTCACCCTCCACTTT. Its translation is CASSSSTRSFTLHF.

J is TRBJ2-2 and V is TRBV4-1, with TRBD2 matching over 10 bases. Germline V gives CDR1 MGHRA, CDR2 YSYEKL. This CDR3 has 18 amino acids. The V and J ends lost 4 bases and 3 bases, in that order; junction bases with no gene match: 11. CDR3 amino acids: CASSPNGASGSYTGELFF. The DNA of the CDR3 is TGCGCCAGCAGCCCGAACGGGGCTAGCGGGAGTTACACCGGGGAGCTGTTTTTT.

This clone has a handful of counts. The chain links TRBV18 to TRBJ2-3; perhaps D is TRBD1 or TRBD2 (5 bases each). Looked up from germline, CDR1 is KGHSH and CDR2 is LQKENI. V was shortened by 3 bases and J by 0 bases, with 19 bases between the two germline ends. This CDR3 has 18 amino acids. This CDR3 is CASSPSWGSTVSTDTQYF. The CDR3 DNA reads TGTGCCAGCTCACCGTCTTGGGGGTCGACAGTCAGCACAGATACGCAGTATTTT.

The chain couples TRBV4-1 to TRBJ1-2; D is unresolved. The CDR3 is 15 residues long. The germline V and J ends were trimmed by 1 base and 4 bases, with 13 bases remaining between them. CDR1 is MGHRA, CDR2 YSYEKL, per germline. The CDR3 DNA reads TGCGCCAGCAGCCAAGTGGGATCCAGAGGCTATGGCTACACCTTC. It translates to CASSQVGSRGYGYTF.

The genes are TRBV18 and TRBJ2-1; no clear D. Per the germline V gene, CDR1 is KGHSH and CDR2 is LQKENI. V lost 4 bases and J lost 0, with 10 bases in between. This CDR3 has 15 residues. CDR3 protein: CASSRVGGSYNEQFF. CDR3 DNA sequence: TGTGCCAGCTCACGGGTGGGTGGCTCCTACAATGAGCAGTTCTTC. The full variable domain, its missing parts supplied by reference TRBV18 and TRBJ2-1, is NAGVMQNPRHLVRRRGQEARLRCSPMKGHSHVYWYRQLPEEGLKFMVYLQKENIIDESGMPKERFSAEFPKEGPSILRIQQVVRGDSAAYFCASSRVGGSYNEQFFGPGTRLTVL.

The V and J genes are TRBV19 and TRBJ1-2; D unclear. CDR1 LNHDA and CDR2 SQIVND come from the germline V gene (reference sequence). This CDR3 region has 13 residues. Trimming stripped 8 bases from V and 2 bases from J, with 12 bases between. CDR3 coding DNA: TGTGCCAGTTCCGGATTTGGGAACTATGGCTACACCTTC. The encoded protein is CASSGFGNYGYTF.

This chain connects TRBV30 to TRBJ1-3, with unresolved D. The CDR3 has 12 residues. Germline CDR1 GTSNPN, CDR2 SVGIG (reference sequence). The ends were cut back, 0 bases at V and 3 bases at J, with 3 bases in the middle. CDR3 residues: CAWSVLGNTIYF. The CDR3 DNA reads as TGTGCCTGGAGTGTACTTGGAAACACCATATATTTT.

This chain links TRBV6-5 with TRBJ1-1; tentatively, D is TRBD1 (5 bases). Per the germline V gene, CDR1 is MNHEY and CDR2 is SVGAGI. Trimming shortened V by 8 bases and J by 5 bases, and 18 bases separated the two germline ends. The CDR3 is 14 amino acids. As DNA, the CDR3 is TGTGCCAGCGTGGGCGCCGGGGGTTATACTGAAGCTTTCTTT. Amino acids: CASVGAGGYTEAFF.

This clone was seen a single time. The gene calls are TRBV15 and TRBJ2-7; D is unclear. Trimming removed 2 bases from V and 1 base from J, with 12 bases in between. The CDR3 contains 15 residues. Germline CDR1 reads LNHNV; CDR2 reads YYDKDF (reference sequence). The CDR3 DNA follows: TGTGCCACCAGCAGATACGGACCAACTTCCTACGAGCAGTACTTC. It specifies CATSRYGPTSYEQYF.

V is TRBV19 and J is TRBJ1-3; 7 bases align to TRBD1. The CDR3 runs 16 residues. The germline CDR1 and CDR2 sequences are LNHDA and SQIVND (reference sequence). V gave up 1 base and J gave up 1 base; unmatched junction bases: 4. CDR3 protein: CASSIAQGLSGNTIYF. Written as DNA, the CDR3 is TGTGCCAGTAGTATAGCACAGGGGCTATCTGGAAACACCATATATTTT.

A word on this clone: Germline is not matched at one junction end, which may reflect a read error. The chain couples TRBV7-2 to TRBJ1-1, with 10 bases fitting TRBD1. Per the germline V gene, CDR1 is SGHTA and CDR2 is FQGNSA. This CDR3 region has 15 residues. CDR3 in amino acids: CASRLGTGVNTEAFF. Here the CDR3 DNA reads TGTGCCAGCAGATTAGGGACAGGGGTGAACACTGAAGCTTTCTTT.

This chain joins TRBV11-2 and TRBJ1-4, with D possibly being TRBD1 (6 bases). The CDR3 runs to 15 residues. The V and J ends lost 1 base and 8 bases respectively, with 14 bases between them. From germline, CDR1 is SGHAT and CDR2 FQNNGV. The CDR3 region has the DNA TGTGCCAGCAGCTTAGCGGGGGGCGTAGGGGAAAAACTGTTTTTT. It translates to CASSLAGGVGEKLFF. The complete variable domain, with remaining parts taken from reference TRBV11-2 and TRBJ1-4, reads EAGVAQSPRYKIIEKRQSVAFWCNPISGHATLYWYQQILGQGPKLLIQFQNNGVVDDSQLPKDRFSAERLKGVDSTLKIQPAKLEDSAVYLCASSLAGGVGEKLFFGSGTQLSVL.

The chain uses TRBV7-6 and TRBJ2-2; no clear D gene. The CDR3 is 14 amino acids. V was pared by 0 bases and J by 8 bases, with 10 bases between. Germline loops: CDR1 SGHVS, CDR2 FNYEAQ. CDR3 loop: CASSLAIQVGELFF. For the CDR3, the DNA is TGTGCCAGCAGCTTAGCGATTCAGGTTGGGGAGCTGTTTTTT.

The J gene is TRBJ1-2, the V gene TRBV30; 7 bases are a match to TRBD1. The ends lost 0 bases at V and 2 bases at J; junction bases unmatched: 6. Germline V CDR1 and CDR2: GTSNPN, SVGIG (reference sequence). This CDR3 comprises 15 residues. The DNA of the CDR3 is TGTGCCTGGAGTGTTAAGGGGGCGCCCAACTATGGCTACACCTTC. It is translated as CAWSVKGAPNYGYTF.

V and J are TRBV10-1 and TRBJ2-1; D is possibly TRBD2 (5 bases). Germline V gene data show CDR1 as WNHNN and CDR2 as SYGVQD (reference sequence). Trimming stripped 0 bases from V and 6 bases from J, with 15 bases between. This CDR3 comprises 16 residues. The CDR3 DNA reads TGCGCCAGCAGTGAGTCCCCGAAGGCCGGGGTCAATGAGCAGTTCTTC. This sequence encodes CASSESPKAGVNEQFF.

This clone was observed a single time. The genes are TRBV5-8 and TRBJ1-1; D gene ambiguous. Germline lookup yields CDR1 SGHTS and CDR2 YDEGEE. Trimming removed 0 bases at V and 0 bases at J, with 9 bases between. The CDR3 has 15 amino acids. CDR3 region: CASSLGILMNTEAFF. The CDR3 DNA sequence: TGTGCCAGCAGCTTGGGAATCCTTATGAACACTGAAGCTTTCTTT.